The 14 T cell receptor beta chains reported below all come from one sample, sequenced in a study of blood T cell repertoires in COVID-19. TCRdb keeps only in-frame clones here, not all; method: immunoSEQ multiplex PCR. The table shows some 200,000 clones, with about 83% occurring only once. Material: peripheral blood. Receptors originate from a young woman who had recovered from COVID-19.

This clone was observed once. J is TRBJ1-1 and V is TRBV5-1; TRBD1 matches 9 bases. CDR3 size: 17 residues. With V trimmed by 5 bases and J by 1 base, 12 bases remained unmatched. Per germline, CDR1 SGHRS and CDR2 YFSETQ. CDR3 coding DNA: TGCGCCAGCAGTCATCCGGGACAGGGCCTTTCGAACACTGAAGCTTTCTTT. Its protein is CASSHPGQGLSNTEAFF.

This CDR3 is CASSTQGSETQYF. The CDR3 nucleotides are TGTGCCAGCAGCACACAGGGGTCCGAGACCCAGTACTTC. The V and J genes are TRBV7-3 and TRBJ2-5, with 7 bases fitting TRBD1. This CDR3 has 13 residues. J gave up 5 bases and V 5 bases, and 5 bases lay outside the gene matches. Germline V gene data show CDR1 as SGHTA and CDR2 as FQGTGA.

The rearrangement joins TRBV18 to TRBJ1-1, with TRBD1 as a possible D gene (5 bases). This CDR3 region has 13 residues. Germline V CDR1 and CDR2: KGHSH, LQKENI. The ends were cut back, 6 bases at V and 0 bases at J, with 8 bases in the middle. DNA of the CDR3: TGTGCCAGCTCCCCGACAGTGAACACTGAAGCTTTCTTT. It codes for CASSPTVNTEAFF.

J is TRBJ2-1 and V is TRBV4-1; TRBD2 aligns across 11 bases. This CDR3 is 16 amino acids long. Germline V CDR1 and CDR2: MGHRA, YSYEKL. J lost 8 bases, V lost 1 base, and 7 bases had no gene match. CDR3 sequence: CASSQASIAGGDEQFF. Here the CDR3 DNA reads TGCGCCAGCAGCCAAGCAAGCATAGCGGGAGGGGATGAGCAGTTCTTC.

The genes are TRBV4-3 and TRBJ1-2; D is unresolved. Germline values: CDR1 LGHNA, CDR2 YSLEER. The CDR3 runs 15 residues. V was pared by 3 bases and J by 4 bases, with 15 bases between. The CDR3 coding sequence is TGCGCCAGCAGCCAGGCTGGTTCGGGGTTCTATGGCTACACCTTC. Protein: CASSQAGSGFYGYTF.

The chain combines TRBV3-1 (or the pseudogene TRBV3-2) with TRBJ2-7, with TRBD2 as a possible D gene (6 bases). V shed 0 bases and J shed 5 bases, with 11 bases lying between them. The CDR3 is 14 amino acids. Looked up from germline, CDR1 is LGHDT and CDR2 is YNNKEL (reference sequence). The DNA of the CDR3 is TGTGCCAGCAGCCAAGATCTGCGGGGCGACGAGCAGTACTTC. Translated, it gives CASSQDLRGDEQYF.

This chain uses TRBV6-2 or TRBV6-3 with TRBJ2-3, with a tentative D call TRBD2 (5 bases). Germline V gene lookup returns CDR1 MNHEY and CDR2 SVGEGT. The V and J ends lost 6 bases and 11 bases respectively, with 21 bases between them. The CDR3 runs 14 residues. CDR3: CASSSTHRRIGQYF. In nucleotides, the CDR3 is TGTGCCAGCAGCTCAACCCATAGGAGGATAGGGCAGTATTTT.

The chain joins TRBV4-1 to TRBJ2-1, with 8 bases that match TRBD2. Trimming at V came to 4 bases and at J to 8 bases, leaving 10 bases not matched to a gene. Germline CDR1 is MGHRA and CDR2 is YSYEKL. This CDR3 contains 15 residues. This CDR3 reads CASSRGGSRGDEQFF. The CDR3 nucleotides read TGCGCCAGCAGCCGCGGGGGGTCCCGGGGGGATGAGCAGTTCTTC.

The chain combines TRBV9 with TRBJ2-1; 8 bases fit TRBD2. J lost 5 bases, V lost 3 bases, and 7 bases had no gene match. Germline loops: CDR1 SGDLS, CDR2 YYNGEE. The CDR3 runs 15 residues. CDR3 nucleotide sequence: TGTGCCAGCAGCGGTAGCGGGGCCCCCCACAATGAGCAGTTCTTC. Its translation: CASSGSGAPHNEQFF.

Only one count was recorded for this clone. The chain recombines TRBV6-5 with TRBJ2-5, with unresolved D. This CDR3 spans 16 amino acids. Germline V gene lookup returns CDR1 MNHEY and CDR2 SVGAGI. Trimming took off 1 base at V and 3 bases at J, with 15 bases between the two ends. The CDR3 DNA is TGTGCCAGCAGTTACTTTCCGGGTGATTTGAAAGAGACCCAGTACTTC. This codes for CASSYFPGDLKETQYF.

In the case of this clone: The DNA is omitted, as the CDR3 cannot be located on it reliably, and the CDR3 follows TCRdb's listing. J is TRBJ2-1 and V is TRBV21-1; the table's D call TRBD1 went unverified against the DNA. TRBV21-1 is a listed pseudogene. The CDR3 adds up to 19 amino acids, both ends counted. CDR3 in amino acids: CASSKSRVGFGTVYNEQFF.

With regard to this clone: Within the sample, other DNA sequences also encode this same CDR3. The rearrangement links TRBV19 to TRBJ1-1, with D hard to call. The CDR3 runs to 13 residues. V lost 2 bases to trimming and J lost 0 bases, with 4 bases between them. Germline CDR1 reads LNHDA; CDR2 reads SQIVND (reference sequence). CDR3 sequence (DNA): TGTGCCAGTAGTATATCGTTGAACACTGAAGCTTTCTTT. Protein: CASSISLNTEAFF.

The chain is built from TRBV7-2 and TRBJ2-5; 10 bases are a match to TRBD2. Germline lookup yields CDR1 SGHTA and CDR2 FQGNSA. The CDR3 loop spans 15 amino acids. V gave up 4 bases and J gave up 4 bases; unmatched junction bases: 6. The CDR3 nucleotides read TGTGCCAGCAGCTCTAGCGGGGGCCGGGGAGAGACCCAGTACTTC. Amino acids: CASSSSGGRGETQYF.

The CDR3 nucleotides read TGTGCCAGCAGCGTGACAGGGGGCGCAGGAGTCTATGGCTACACCTTC. Amino acid sequence: CASSVTGGAGVYGYTF. V usage is TRBV9 and J usage is TRBJ1-2, with TRBD1 matching 10 bases. This CDR3 is 16 amino acids long. CDR1 and CDR2 from the germline V gene are SGDLS and YYNGEE. After removal of 2 bases from V and 4 bases from J, the junction contained 8 bases not matched to a gene.